This T cell receptor (beta chain) comes out of a study of blood T cell repertoires in COVID-19. The participants were between about 18 and 90 years old and came from under 25 US areas. Cohort assignment relied on participant-reported clinical history. In the authors' methods: How many nucleated cells were present was estimated from reference gene primer amplification. Assay: immunoSEQ multiplex PCR; the TCRdb copy retains only in-frame clones and omits some. V and J calls and clone size are as listed in that table; D and trimming were resolved from the DNA. The sample yields around 250,000 clones, 70% to 90% seen once. The CDR3 length is 13 residues. V was cut by 3 bases and J by 4 bases, with 9 bases left in between.

This rearrangement joins TRBV12-3 or TRBV12-4 to TRBJ1-1; no clear D. This receptor was taken from a woman between 50 and 59 years old who had recovered from COVID-19. The specimen sequenced was PBMCs or T cells enriched from blood (not recorded which). CDR3 sequence: CASSFGVSTEAFF. The CDR3 DNA reads as TGTGCCAGCAGTTTCGGGGTTAGCACTGAAGCTTTCTTT.